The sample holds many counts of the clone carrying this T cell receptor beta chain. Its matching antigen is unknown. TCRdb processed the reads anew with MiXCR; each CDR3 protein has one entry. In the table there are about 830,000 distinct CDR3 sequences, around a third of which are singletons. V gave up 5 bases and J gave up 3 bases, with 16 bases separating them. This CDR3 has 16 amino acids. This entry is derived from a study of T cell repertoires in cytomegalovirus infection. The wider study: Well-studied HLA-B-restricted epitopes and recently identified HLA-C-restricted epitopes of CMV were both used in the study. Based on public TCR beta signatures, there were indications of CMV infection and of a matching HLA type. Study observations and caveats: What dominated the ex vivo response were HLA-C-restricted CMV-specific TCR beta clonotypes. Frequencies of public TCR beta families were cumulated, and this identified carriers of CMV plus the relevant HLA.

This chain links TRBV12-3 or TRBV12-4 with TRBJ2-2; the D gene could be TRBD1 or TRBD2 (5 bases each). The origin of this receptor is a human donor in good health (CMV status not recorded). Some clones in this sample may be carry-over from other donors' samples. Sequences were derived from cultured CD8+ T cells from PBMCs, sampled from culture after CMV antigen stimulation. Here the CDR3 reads CASSPHRGADTGELFF. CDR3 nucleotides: TGTGCCAGCAGTCCCCATCGGGGCGCGGACACCGGGGAGCTGTTTTTT.